The source of this TCR beta chain is a study of shared clonotypes between healthy human individuals (dated by TCRdb to 2019 to 2021). Context from the whole study: The cohort comprised a couple of women and a few men aged 18 to 49 years. For each donor, CD4 naive and CD4 memory were each run on three plates, CD8 naive on two plates, and CD8 memory on one plate. The study deeply sequenced blood TCR repertoires of about five healthy adults to estimate repertoire size and the extent of clonotype sharing between individuals. To increase sequencing depth and limit assay-specific biases, TCR repertoire library preparation and sequencing were carried out by different laboratories using diverse techniques. Each donor's leukapheresis produced roughly between roughly 0.85 and 9.5 billion PBMCs. The investigation overall reported the following: Even with the large sequencing depth, rarefaction of the sorted-subset datasets indicated that sequencing was incomplete. Estimated clonotype richness was generally larger for naive than for memory subsets. Across four donors, around 5% of naive CD4, roughly 3.3% of naive CD8, about 2.3% of memory CD4, and approximately 0.4% of memory CD8 clonotypes were shared. Based on pairwise subsampling, the degree of clonotype sharing among donors was expected to be affected by sequencing depth. Compared with non-shared clonotypes, clonotypes shared by all four sorted-subset donors had higher generation probabilities. Sampling was restricted to blood, and TCR repertoires in tissue are likely to differ from TCR repertoires in blood. The small number of donors limited the genetic and exposure-history diversity represented.

The donors were healthy, HIV-negative adults with no recently reported acute infections or vaccinations. Only Caucasian adults living in Nashville, Tennessee, USA were represented among the donors. CD4+ T cells were enriched by magnetic negative selection; naive cells were then positively selected on CD45RA, and the negative fraction formed the memory subset. Blood was obtained by leukapheresis, after which PBMCs were separated by Ficoll-Histopaque density gradient centrifugation and cryopreserved in liquid nitrogen vapor phase. Analytical flow cytometry was used to check the purity and quantity of each magnetically sorted T cell population. Genomic DNA was isolated from each sorted fraction and quantified by UV absorbance on a Nanodrop 2000c. TCR CDR3 regions were amplified from genomic DNA by multiplex PCR using the deep immunoSEQ assay. Extracted genomic DNA from each cell subset was distributed evenly across all wells of several immunoSEQ 96-well plates, and each plate was treated as a replicate. For sorted subsets, approximately 200 ng of genomic DNA, equivalent to 30,000 or so T cell genomes, went into each replicate PCR. Purified libraries were quantified with a Qubit 3.0 fluorometer, sized on a Bioanalyzer 2100, and re-quantified with the KAPA Library Quantification kit. Every immunoSEQ 96-well plate was sequenced on a dedicated single-read 150-cycle Illumina NextSeq 550 flow cell. In the authors' own workflow: Because the immunoSEQ output included only junctional sequences and no quality scores, the filtering could not be the same as the filtering used for full-length reads. To assign V/J genes and CDR3, sequences were annotated using PyIR, a Python wrapper for IgBLAST v1.9, with IMGT germline references. Reads were filtered out if the reads had weak V/J assignments (E-value above 1e-6), no CDR3, stop codons, out-of-frame junctions, or ambiguous translated residues. V3J clonotypes were defined by identical inferred V gene, J gene, and CDR3 amino acid sequence. To compute the percentage overlap between repertoires, the number of shared unique clonotypes was divided by the size of the smaller repertoire. Richness of each repertoire was evaluated using RTK rarefaction, the Chao1 estimator, and Recon v2.1 estimates of unobserved clonotypes. Generation probabilities for all TCRbeta clonotypes obtained by the gDNA method from a handful of donors were computed using OLGA. Drawn from immuneACCESS, this table holds only the in-frame rearrangements with V and J called that TCRdb kept. Clones are partly lost; checked studies trace under half to an unresolved V gene and leave the rest unexplained. V and J calls and clone size are those listed in that table; D and trimming were worked out from the DNA. This sample comprises about 1.5 million clones, 95% to 99% of them detected only once. Together, the top ten hold roughly 0.45% of the sample.

In the case of this clone: Its antigen has not been determined. No quality values exist for individual bases; no much larger clone is one base distant.

This TCR was recovered from a man aged 25 to 45 in good health. Sequencing used naive CD4+ T cells sorted from blood. This sample's cell subset or site label indicates: CD45RA+ positively selected.

Here is the DNA: TGTGCCAGCAGTTTGCTCCAGGGAATCGGGGAGCTGTTTTTT. This encodes CASSLLQGIGELFF. Recombination linked TRBV27 to TRBJ2-2, with TRBD1 tentatively as D gene (5 bases match). The junction carries 12 bases between V and J, which are trimmed by 3 bases and 7 bases respectively. Measured from the cysteine to the phenylalanine, the CDR3 is 14 residues long. Just the 42-base CDR3 DNA is kept, in frame starting at base 1. CDR1 and CDR2 were assigned from the germline V gene (reference sequence) as MNHEY and SMNVEV.